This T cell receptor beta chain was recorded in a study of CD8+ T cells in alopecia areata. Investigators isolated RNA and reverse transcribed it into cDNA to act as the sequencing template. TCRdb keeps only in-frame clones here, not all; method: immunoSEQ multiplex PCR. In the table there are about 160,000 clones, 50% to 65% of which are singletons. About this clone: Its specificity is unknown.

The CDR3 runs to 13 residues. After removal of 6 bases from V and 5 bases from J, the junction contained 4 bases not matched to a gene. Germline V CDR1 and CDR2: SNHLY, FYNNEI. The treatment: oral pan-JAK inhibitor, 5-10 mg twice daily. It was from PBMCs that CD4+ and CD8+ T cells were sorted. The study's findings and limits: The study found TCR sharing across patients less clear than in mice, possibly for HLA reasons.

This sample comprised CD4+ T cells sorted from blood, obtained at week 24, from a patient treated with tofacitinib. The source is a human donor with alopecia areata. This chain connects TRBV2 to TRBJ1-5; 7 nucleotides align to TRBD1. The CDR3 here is CASRGQLDQPQHF. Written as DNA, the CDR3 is TGTGCCAGCAGGGGACAGCTAGATCAGCCCCAGCATTTT.